Sequencing of this T cell receptor beta chain was carried out in a study of beta chain features in type 1 diabetes. Expressed TCRB transcripts were sequenced because the entire RNA isolate underwent reverse transcription. Each sample of naive, central memory or regulatory T cells had, on average, about 3.57 million reads. Sequencing used immunoSEQ multiplex PCR; TCRdb keeps in-frame clones, though not all of them. The data hold about 930,000 clones, with about 17% observed a single time. The CDR3 spans 15 residues. The V end was cut by 4 bases, the J end by 0 bases, with 13 bases between. Germline values: CDR1 SGHRS, CDR2 YFSETQ. The study, taken as a whole, reports: The question of HLA type influencing TCRB rearrangement was one that remained unresolved here.

This clone was seen a few times. Its antigen remains unknown. The rearrangement uses TRBV5-1 and TRBJ1-1; D is perhaps TRBD1 (6 bases). Specimen: naive CD4+ T cells from blood. This clonotype originated in a woman under 30 in good health. The CDR3 region is CASSPQGQLNTEAFF. The DNA for the CDR3 is TGCGCCAGCAGCCCGCAAGGACAGCTGAACACTGAAGCTTTCTTT.